The 6 T cell receptor beta chains given below trace back to one sample, sequenced in a study of T-cell memory formation after mild COVID-19. Via MiXCR, TCRdb re-called the 5' RACE reads, giving one row per CDR3 protein. The data contain under 600,000 distinct CDR3 sequences, roughly 22% of them seen just once; the ten biggest clones take up under 8.5%. Sample: PBMCs or a T cell subset sorted from them (not recorded which). The receptors were sampled from an adult woman who had mild COVID-19 (a few samples of this study predate the infection). Cell type and time point are not known.

This clonotype was seen only a few times. The chain recombines TRBV9 with TRBJ2-3; 8 bases match TRBD1. Germline V gene data show CDR1 as SGDLS and CDR2 as YYNGEE. CDR3 length: 18 amino acids. J gave up 3 bases and V 0 bases, and 12 bases lay outside the gene matches. As DNA, the CDR3 is TGTGCCAGCAGCGTAGGGGTTTTCGGACAGGGTCTGACAGATACGCAGTATTTT. Protein: CASSVGVFGQGLTDTQYF.

This clonotype was seen only a few times. The V call is TRBV5-1, the J call TRBJ2-1; no clear D. Per the germline V gene, CDR1 is SGHRS and CDR2 is YFSETQ. V lost 6 bases to trimming and J lost 4 bases, with 11 bases between them. This CDR3 region has 13 residues. This chain's CDR3 is CASTRKDYNEQFF. In DNA, the CDR3 is TGCGCCAGCACCAGAAAGGATTACAATGAGCAGTTCTTC.

CDR3 sequence (DNA): TGCAGCGTTGAACAGGGGACTCCCACAGATACGCAGTATTTT. It codes for CSVEQGTPTDTQYF. The rearrangement uses TRBV29-1 and TRBJ2-3; the D gene could be TRBD1 or TRBD2 (6 bases each). Trimming pared 2 bases from V and 2 bases from J, leaving 11 bases between. The CDR3 totals 14 residues. CDR1 SQVTM and CDR2 ANQGSEA come from the germline V gene.

In this sample, this clonotype turned up a few times. This chain connects TRBV2 to TRBJ2-3, with 7 nucleotides matching TRBD1. CDR3 length: 15 amino acids. Germline lookup yields CDR1 SNHLY and CDR2 FYNNEI. V shed 7 bases, J shed 1 base, and the junction held 8 bases outside the gene matches. The CDR3 DNA reads TGTGCCAGCAAGAGGCAGGGGGTCGGCACAGATACGCAGTATTTT. Protein product: CASKRQGVGTDTQYF.

This clonotype was seen just once. J is TRBJ2-1 and V is TRBV4-1; D could derive from TRBD1 or TRBD2 (5 bases each). Germline CDR1 MGHRA, CDR2 YSYEKL. The CDR3 sequence is 15 residues long. V shed 0 bases and J shed 10 bases, with 16 bases lying between them. CDR3 region: CASSQDEGGTNEQFF. CDR3 in DNA: TGCGCCAGCAGCCAAGACGAGGGTGGGACGAACGAGCAGTTCTTC.

V is TRBV18 and J is TRBJ1-6, with TRBD1 identical over 7 bases. This CDR3 contains 14 residues. The germline V gene has CDR1 KGHSH and CDR2 LQKENI. With 1 base clipped from V and 14 bases from J, the junction kept 8 bases outside the gene matches. For the CDR3, the DNA is TGTGCCAGCTCACCACGAGACAGGGCCGGAGCCCTCCACTTT. This codes for CASSPRDRAGALHF.